A selection of T cell receptor beta chains follows, all from one sample in a study of long-term antiretroviral therapy in people with HIV. Measured with immunoSEQ multiplex PCR; TCRdb has only the in-frame clones, and not every one. The sample consists of around 24,000 clones, around 82% of them appearing once. The source was unsorted PBMCs, collected 0.5 years after starting antiretroviral therapy. These receptors were obtained from a woman between 40 and 55 years old with HIV. The CDR3 runs from the conserved cysteine through the conserved F or W.

j_gene: TRBJ2-3
v_gene: TRBV28
CDR3aa: CASSSGLAIRTDTQYF

j_gene: TRBJ1-1
v_gene: TRBV5-1
CDR3aa: CASSRSQTGTEAFF

j_gene: TRBJ2-7
v_gene: TRBV27
CDR3aa: CASRRDRSLQQYF

j_gene: TRBJ2-4
v_gene: TRBV18
CDR3aa: CASSPGTGGAKNIQYF

j_gene: TRBJ1-4
v_gene: TRBV11-1
CDR3aa: CASSSYRGTNEKLFF

j_gene: TRBJ2-5
v_gene: TRBV15
CDR3aa: CATSSRGGSETQYF

j_gene: TRBJ2-1
v_gene: TRBV6-4
CDR3aa: CASRRGFFDNEQFF

j_gene: TRBJ2-3
v_gene: TRBV27
CDR3aa: CASRLEDTQYF

j_gene: TRBJ2-3
v_gene: TRBV21-1
CDR3aa: CASSKVGPGYTQYF

j_gene: TRBJ1-6
v_gene: TRBV7-2
CDR3aa: CASSRLQATNSPLHF

j_gene: TRBJ1-3
v_gene: TRBV7-7
CDR3aa: CASSLEHSSGNTIYF

j_gene: TRBJ2-1
v_gene: TRBV11-3
CDR3aa: CASSVGTHNEQFF

j_gene: TRBJ1-1
v_gene: TRBV6-1
CDR3aa: CASSERPLNTEAFF

j_gene: TRBJ2-7
v_gene: TRBV7-6
CDR3aa: CASSLFGTGNNEQYF

j_gene: TRBJ2-7
v_gene: TRBV4-2
CDR3aa: CASSPQGGGWEQYF

j_gene: TRBJ2-5
v_gene: TRBV5-5
CDR3aa: CASSLVIAGQETQYF

j_gene: TRBJ2-1
v_gene: TRBV5-8
CDR3aa: CASRKSATGQFF

j_gene: TRBJ2-5
v_gene: TRBV2
CDR3aa: CASSPLASYQETQYF

j_gene: TRBJ1-2
v_gene: TRBV10-3
CDR3aa: CAISEEGGTYYGYTF

j_gene: TRBJ2-3
v_gene: TRBV2
CDR3aa: CASSQLAGGYDTQYF

j_gene: TRBJ1-2
v_gene: TRBV18
CDR3aa: CASSPGRGNFYGYTF

j_gene: TRBJ2-2
v_gene: TRBV18
CDR3aa: CASSPPGQGTGELFF

j_gene: TRBJ2-5
v_gene: TRBV9
CDR3aa: CASSVGIVAGGQETQYF

j_gene: TRBJ2-2
v_gene: TRBV7-2
CDR3aa: CASSSGTGLSTGELFF

j_gene: TRBJ2-7
v_gene: TRBV2
CDR3aa: CASSQGQGVPYEQYF

j_gene: TRBJ2-3
v_gene: TRBV18
CDR3aa: CASSPGQTSTDTQYF

j_gene: TRBJ2-7
v_gene: TRBV6-5
CDR3aa: CASSYTTQLVYEQYF

j_gene: TRBJ1-6
v_gene: TRBV9
CDR3aa: CASSLKKDALSLHF

j_gene: TRBJ2-2
v_gene: TRBV6-4
CDR3aa: CASSAEGGVTGELFF

j_gene: TRBJ1-4
v_gene: TRBV7-9
CDR3aa: CASSFSFATNEKLFF

j_gene: TRBJ1-2
v_gene: TRBV7-9
CDR3aa: CASSLVDGIYGYTF

j_gene: TRBJ2-3
v_gene: TRBV19
CDR3aa: CASSTPGAGTDTQYF